Following are 15 T cell receptor beta chains from one sample sequenced in a study of molecular identifiers for immune sequencing clone quantification. MiXCR, run by TCRdb on the PCR reads, gives a single entry per CDR3 protein. Of about 510,000 distinct CDR3 sequences in the sample, roughly 26% are singletons; the top ten hold around 0.76%. Sequenced sample: naive CD8+ T cells from blood, with Jurkat cell RNA spiked in. Subset defined: FACS-sorted CD8+CD4-CCR7+CD45RA+ naive T cells. The source of these receptors is a human donor in good health. Some libraries in this study had Jurkat cell RNA spiked in.

This clonotype was recorded many times. This rearrangement joins TRBV5-4 to TRBJ2-2, with D possibly called TRBD1 or TRBD2 (6 bases each). The germline V and J ends were trimmed by 10 bases and 4 bases, with 11 bases remaining between them. This CDR3 has 12 amino acids. Germline assignment: CDR1 SGHNT and CDR2 YYREEE (reference sequence). The CDR3 DNA reads TGTGCCGGGGGGCAGGGCACCGGGGAGCTGTTTTTT. Its translation is CAGGQGTGELFF.

The CDR3 loop reads CASSYVGQGEQYF. CDR3 sequence (DNA): TGCGCCAGCAGCTACGTAGGACAGGGCGAGCAGTACTTC. This chain uses TRBV5-1 with TRBJ2-7; TRBD1 agrees at 8 bases. The CDR3 is made up of 13 amino acids. V lost 3 bases and J lost 6; bases outside the gene matches: 5. Per the germline V gene, CDR1 is SGHRS and CDR2 is YFSETQ.

In the case of this clonotype: Likely a read error: the CDR3 ends without its conserved phenylalanine or tryptophan. This chain joins TRBV4-1 and TRBJ2-7; D is possibly TRBD1 or TRBD2 (5 bases each). Trimming took off 4 bases at V and 4 bases at J, with 17 bases between the two ends. This CDR3 has 15 residues. Per germline, CDR1 MGHRA and CDR2 YSYEKL. The CDR3 coding sequence is TGCGCCAGCAGCCCCCTCCCGGGGCCAGCTTACGAGCAGTACTTA. Amino acids: CASSPLPGPAYEQYL.

This clonotype occurred many times. V gene TRBV19 combines with J gene TRBJ1-2; the D gene is possibly TRBD1 (5 bases). Per germline, CDR1 LNHDA and CDR2 SQIVND (reference sequence). Trimming stripped 3 bases from V and 8 bases from J, with 19 bases between. This CDR3 spans 15 amino acids. CDR3 amino acids: CASSIFDRAPGGYTF. The CDR3 DNA follows: TGTGCCAGTAGTATCTTCGACAGAGCTCCCGGAGGCTACACCTTC.

With respect to this clonotype: One junction end disagrees with the germline gene, perhaps due to a read error. This rearrangement joins TRBV9 to TRBJ1-1; TRBD1 matches at 9 bases. Looked up from germline, CDR1 is SGDLS and CDR2 is YYNGEE. The CDR3 extends over 15 amino acids. DNA of the CDR3: TGTGCCAGCAGCGGCGGACAGGGGCTGAACACTGAAGCTTTATTT. Encoded protein: CASSGGQGLNTEALF.

This clonotype was detected once. One end of the junction fails to match germline, which may point to a read error. J is TRBJ2-3 and V is TRBV9; 7 bases line up with TRBD1. The CDR3 sequence is 14 residues long. Germline assignment: CDR1 SGDLS and CDR2 YYNGEE. CDR3 nucleotide sequence: TGTGCCAGCAGCGTAGCGGCAGGGACAGCTACGCAGTATTTT. This gives the protein CASSVAAGTATQYF.

The CDR3 reads CASSYSSAQETQYF. Written as DNA, the CDR3 is TGTGCCAGCAGTTACTCGAGTGCCCAAGAGACCCAGTACTTC. The chain recombines TRBV6-2 or TRBV6-3 with TRBJ2-5; no definite D call. The CDR3 extends over 14 amino acids. Trimming pared 0 bases from V and 1 base from J, leaving 6 bases between. Looked up from germline, CDR1 is MNHEY and CDR2 is SVGEGT.

In the case of this clonotype: With a much larger clone just one base away, this may be a read error. As the CDR3 is not closed by the conserved phenylalanine or tryptophan, this likely results from a read error. The chain is built from TRBV27 and TRBJ2-7, with D perhaps TRBD1 (5 bases). V was pared by 6 bases and J by 2 bases, with 17 bases between. The CDR3 is made up of 15 amino acids. Looked up from germline, CDR1 is MNHEY and CDR2 is SMNVEV (reference sequence). CDR3 sequence (DNA): TGTGCCAGCAGCCACGCAATCACAGGTACCTACGAGCAGTACATC. It encodes CASSHAITGTYEQYI.

This clonotype was observed a handful of times. CDR3 region: CAWSVGRLQETQYF. DNA of the CDR3: TGTGCCTGGAGTGTAGGGCGACTACAAGAGACCCAGTACTTC. This chain uses TRBV30 with TRBJ2-5, with D possibly matching TRBD2 (5 bases). The ends were cut back, 0 bases at V and 2 bases at J, with 10 bases in the middle. This CDR3 comprises 14 residues. CDR1 and CDR2 (germline): GTSNPN, SVGIG (reference sequence).

The V gene is TRBV6-6, the J gene TRBJ2-7; 8 bases agree with TRBD2. Germline V gives CDR1 MNHNY, CDR2 SVGAGI (reference sequence). Trimming at V came to 3 bases and at J to 2 bases, leaving 3 bases not matched to a gene. CDR3 length: 14 residues. In DNA form, the CDR3 reads TGTGCCAGCAGTTATAGCGGGGACCCCTACGAGCAGTACTTC. It yields the protein CASSYSGDPYEQYF.

The chain couples TRBV20-1 to TRBJ2-3; TRBD2 is a possible D gene (6 bases). The germline V and J ends were trimmed by 3 bases and 3 bases, with 22 bases remaining between them. The CDR3 has 17 residues. In germline, CDR1 is DFQATT, CDR2 SNEGSKA (reference sequence). CDR3 bases: TGCAGTGCTAGCGCGGGGATGCTATTTTTTGATACAGATACGCAGTATTTT. It codes for CSASAGMLFFDTDTQYF.

The sample holds many counts of this clonotype. This chain uses TRBV5-5 with TRBJ2-5, with unresolved D. The CDR3 length is 13 residues. The germline V and J ends were trimmed by 0 bases and 4 bases, with 7 bases remaining between them. CDR1 and CDR2 (germline): SGHKS, YYEKEE (reference sequence). DNA for the CDR3: TGTGCCAGCAGCTTGGTGGTCAGAGAGACCCAGTACTTC. Translated, it gives CASSLVVRETQYF.

This sequence joins TRBV5-6 and TRBJ2-1; D is perhaps TRBD1 or TRBD2 (5 bases each). Trimming cost V 0 bases and J 9 bases, with 16 bases left between them. Germline loops: CDR1 SGHDT, CDR2 YYEEEE. The CDR3 is made up of 15 amino acids. The CDR3 loop is CASSLAPGGHSEQFF. CDR3 bases: TGTGCCAGCAGCTTGGCACCAGGAGGACACAGTGAGCAGTTCTTC. The variable domain in full, with the rest retrieved from reference TRBV5-6 and TRBJ2-1, is DAGVTQSPTHLIKTRGQQVTLRCSPKSGHDTVSWYQQALGQGPQFIFQYYEEEERQRGNFPDRFSGHQFPNYSSELNVNALLLGDSALYLCASSLAPGGHSEQFFGPGTRLTVL.

This clonotype was recorded at least ten times. V is TRBV12-3 or TRBV12-4 and J is TRBJ1-5; 7 bases map to TRBD1. Losses at the gene ends were 7 bases for V and 1 base for J; bases not matched to a gene: 4. The CDR3 extends over 14 amino acids. Here the CDR3 reads CASNVGGSNQPQHF. The CDR3, as DNA: TGTGCCAGCAACGTAGGGGGCAGCAATCAGCCCCAGCATTTT.

This clonotype was detected only a few times. The chain recombines TRBV30 with TRBJ2-7; possibly TRBD1 or TRBD2 for D (5 bases each). V was cut by 0 bases and J by 7 bases, with 10 bases left in between. This CDR3 comprises 12 residues. Germline V gene lookup returns CDR1 GTSNPN and CDR2 SVGIG (reference sequence). The CDR3 region has the DNA TGTGCCTGGAGTGTACGTGGGGGAGAGCAGTACTTC. This codes for CAWSVRGGEQYF.